These 23 T cell receptor beta chains were sequenced from one sample in a study of shared clonotypes between healthy human individuals (TCRdb year 2020). Library creation used the immunoSEQ multiplex PCR assay. Not all clones reach the TCRdb copy of this immuneACCESS table, which keeps in-frame sequences only. Checked studies attribute under half of the gap to unresolved V genes and leave the rest unexplained. This sample is represented by some 1.5 million clones; 95% to 99% of them were singletons. The top ten clones comprise around 0.45% of the sample. Sequenced sample: naive CD4+ T cells sorted from blood. This sample's cell subset or site label indicates: CD45RA+ positively selected. These receptors were obtained from a man aged 25-45 years in good health.

A note on this clone: Other DNA variants within this sample encode the same CDR3. The chain combines TRBV5-1 with TRBJ2-7, with 11 bases that match TRBD2. The CDR3 totals 14 residues. V lost 0 bases, J lost 4 bases, and 0 bases stayed unmatched. Per germline, CDR1 SGHRS and CDR2 YFSETQ. CDR3 bases: TGCGCCAGCAGCTTGGTAGCGGGAGGGTACGAGCAGTACTTC. The encoded protein is CASSLVAGGYEQYF.

The chain carries TRBV2 and TRBJ1-5; D perhaps matches TRBD1 (6 bases). CDR3 length: 14 amino acids. Per germline, CDR1 SNHLY and CDR2 FYNNEI. V gave up 1 base and J gave up 6 bases, with 10 bases separating them. CDR3 sequence: CASSEGQGPQPQHF. Written as DNA, the CDR3 is TGTGCCAGCAGTGAAGGGCAGGGGCCTCAGCCCCAGCATTTT.

V is TRBV10-3 and J is TRBJ2-3; no clear D gene. The CDR3 is made up of 15 amino acids. Germline V gene sequence: CDR1 ENHRY, CDR2 SYGVKD. Trimming removed 7 bases from V and 0 bases from J, with 14 bases in between. Here the CDR3 DNA reads TGTGCCATCAAGTTTGGTCTCTCTAGCACAGATACGCAGTATTTT. It yields the protein CAIKFGLSSTDTQYF.

The chain links TRBV28 to TRBJ1-1, with 9 nucleotides matching TRBD1. The trim removed 6 bases at V and 3 bases at J, leaving 8 bases unmatched. This CDR3 has 15 residues. In germline, CDR1 is MDHEN, CDR2 SYDVKM. DNA of the CDR3: TGTGCCAGCAGAACAGGGGGCGCTGAGGACACTGAAGCTTTCTTT. Amino acid sequence: CASRTGGAEDTEAFF. Full variable domain (remainder filled in from reference TRBV28 and TRBJ1-1): DVKVTQSSRYLVKRTGEKVFLECVQDMDHENMFWYRQDPGLGLRLIYFSYDVKMKEKGDIPEGYSVSREKKERFSLILESASTNQTSMYLCASRTGGAEDTEAFFGQGTRLTVV.

The chain recombines TRBV5-1 with TRBJ2-7, with TRBD1 matching 7 bases. CDR3 size: 13 residues. Trimming removed 3 bases from V and 6 bases from J; junction bases left unmatched: 6. Germline CDR1 reads SGHRS; CDR2 reads YFSETQ. The CDR3 DNA reads as TGCGCCAGCAGCTCGGACAGGTTAGGCGAGCAGTACTTC. Encoded protein: CASSSDRLGEQYF.

The chain carries TRBV6-1 and TRBJ1-5; D is possibly TRBD1 (5 bases). Trimming cost V 8 bases and J 4 bases, with 12 bases left between them. CDR3 length equals 13 residues. Per germline, CDR1 MNHNS and CDR2 SASEGT. DNA for the CDR3: TGTGCCAGCTCAGAGGGGACGAATCAGCCCCAGCATTTT. Encoded protein: CASSEGTNQPQHF.

This clone appeared a single time. This chain uses TRBV14 with TRBJ2-5; D uncertain. V was cut by 10 bases and J by 5 bases, with 17 bases left in between. The CDR3 sequence is 13 residues long. Germline CDR1 and CDR2: SGHDN and FVKESK. CDR3 residues: CATSQTSTETQYF. The DNA of the CDR3 is TGTGCCACCTCTCAAACTTCCACGGAGACCCAGTACTTC.

V is TRBV5-1 and J is TRBJ1-2; D is possibly TRBD1 (6 bases). The CDR3 loop spans 15 amino acids. Germline CDR1 reads SGHRS; CDR2 reads YFSETQ. Between the trimmed V and J ends, which lost 1 base and 3 bases, there was a span of 13 bases. The CDR3 coding sequence is TGCGCCAGCAGCTTGTTAGGAGGGGGGTACTATGGCTACACCTTC. Amino acid sequence: CASSLLGGGYYGYTF.

This clone was seen just once. The chain combines TRBV7-3 with TRBJ1-5; no definite D call. Germline CDR1 is SGHTA and CDR2 is FQGTGA. Trimming pared 0 bases from V and 6 bases from J, leaving 6 bases between. This CDR3 region has 13 residues. CDR3 sequence reads: CASSLTLGQPQHF. In DNA form, the CDR3 reads TGTGCCAGCAGCTTAACGTTGGGTCAGCCCCAGCATTTT.

The CDR3 spells CASSEARPHYEQYF. The CDR3 DNA sequence: TGTGCCAGCAGTGAAGCCAGGCCTCACTACGAGCAGTACTTC. This chain joins TRBV25-1 and TRBJ2-7; D is unresolved. The CDR3 spans 14 residues. V was shortened by 2 bases and J by 3 bases, with 11 bases between the two germline ends. CDR1 MGHDK and CDR2 SYGVNS come from the germline V gene.

The chain carries TRBV11-2 and TRBJ2-7; 11 nucleotides align to TRBD2. V shed 3 bases and J 3 bases; nucleotides not matched to a gene: 10. The CDR3 is made up of 17 amino acids. Looked up from germline, CDR1 is SGHAT and CDR2 is FQNNGV. The DNA for the CDR3 is TGTGCCAGCAGCTTGGAGCTAGCGGGGGGCCTTGGCTACGAGCAGTACTTC. Encoded protein: CASSLELAGGLGYEQYF.

The V call is TRBV29-1, the J call TRBJ2-5, with D possibly being TRBD1 (5 bases). Germline V gives CDR1 SQVTM, CDR2 ANQGSEA. This CDR3 region has 13 residues. Between the trimmed V and J ends, which lost 5 bases and 5 bases, there was a span of 15 bases. For the CDR3, the DNA is TGCAGCGTTCAACAGGTTTTTGCGGAGACCCAGTACTTC. This gives the protein CSVQQVFAETQYF.

This clone has a single count. The chain employs TRBV5-6 and TRBJ1-5; D uncertain. CDR1 is SGHDT and CDR2 is YYEEEE in the germline V gene. The CDR3 is 13 residues long. V lost 0 bases to trimming and J lost 7 bases, with 8 bases between them. CDR3 nucleotides: TGTGCCAGCAGCTTGGGGACTGACCAGCCCCAGCATTTT. Translation gives CASSLGTDQPQHF.

V gene TRBV18 combines with J gene TRBJ2-1, with 10 bases matching TRBD2. The trim removed 3 bases at V and 10 bases at J, leaving 18 bases unmatched. The length of the CDR3 is 18 residues. From germline, CDR1 is KGHSH and CDR2 LQKENI. CDR3 in amino acids: CASSPDSGRSRVTGEQFF. CDR3 in DNA: TGTGCCAGCTCACCCGATAGCGGGAGGAGTAGGGTTACAGGGGAGCAGTTCTTC.

CDR3: CASSPDPFQPQHF. Written as DNA, the CDR3 is TGTGCCAGCAGCCCCGATCCGTTTCAGCCCCAGCATTTT. The chain employs TRBV11-1 and TRBJ1-5, with unresolved D. Trimming took 5 bases from V and 6 from J, leaving 11 bases between them. Germline values: CDR1 SGHAT, CDR2 FQDESV (reference sequence). This CDR3 has 13 residues.

A note on this clone: This sample also contains other DNA sequences that code for the same CDR3. This chain links TRBV7-6 with TRBJ1-3; 10 nucleotides match TRBD1. Germline V gives CDR1 SGHVS, CDR2 FNYEAQ. The CDR3 contains 17 residues. V shed 6 bases and J 0 bases; nucleotides not matched to a gene: 8. CDR3 DNA sequence: TGTGCCAGCAGTTTCCGGGACAGGGGAACCTCTGGAAACACCATATATTTT. Translating gives CASSFRDRGTSGNTIYF.

The rearrangement uses TRBV7-9 and TRBJ1-4; D may be TRBD1 (5 bases). The CDR3 consists of 16 residues. V was clipped by 5 bases and J by 4 bases, with 17 bases between them. The germline V gene has CDR1 SEHNR and CDR2 FQNEAQ (reference sequence). CDR3 in DNA: TGTGCCAGCAGCGCCCCACCGGGACGGAATAATGAAAAACTGTTTTTT. Protein product: CASSAPPGRNNEKLFF.

The chain couples TRBV5-4 to TRBJ2-5; possibly TRBD2 for D (7 bases). The CDR3 has 15 residues. Germline V gives CDR1 SGHNT, CDR2 YYREEE (reference sequence). Trimming stripped 6 bases from V and 4 bases from J, with 19 bases between. The CDR3 bases are TGTGCCAGCACCAAAGGGGGAGGGTGGGGAGAGACCCAGTACTTC. It translates to CASTKGGGWGETQYF.

In its sample, this clone was seen once. In DNA, the CDR3 is TGTGCCAGCAGCTCCAGTGGACTAGCGGGCTGGAATGAGCAGTTCTTC. Translated: CASSSSGLAGWNEQFF. The V gene is TRBV7-3, the J gene TRBJ2-1, with 11 bases that match TRBD2. This CDR3 is 16 amino acids long. V shed 4 bases, J shed 7 bases, and the junction held 9 bases outside the gene matches. Germline loops: CDR1 SGHTA, CDR2 FQGTGA.

The chain combines TRBV19 with TRBJ2-7; 8 bases match TRBD1. V lost 5 bases and J lost 7; bases outside the gene matches: 7. Per the germline V gene, CDR1 is LNHDA and CDR2 is SQIVND (reference sequence). This CDR3 has 13 amino acids. The CDR3: CASSAPGQVEQYF. As DNA, the CDR3 is TGTGCCAGTAGTGCTCCGGGACAGGTGGAGCAGTACTTC.

J is TRBJ2-1 and V is TRBV11-3, with D possibly matching TRBD2 (6 bases). V was trimmed by 5 bases and J by 1 base, leaving 18 bases between them. The length of the CDR3 is 17 residues. Germline V gene data show CDR1 as SGHNT and CDR2 as YENEEA. The CDR3 bases are TGTGCCAGCAGCCCAGGGCACCTACTAGCTTCCTACAATGAGCAGTTCTTC. It translates to CASSPGHLLASYNEQFF.

The chain uses TRBV5-4 and TRBJ2-7; 12 nucleotides align to TRBD2. With V trimmed by 2 bases and J by 2 bases, 11 bases remained unmatched. The CDR3 sequence is 18 residues long. In germline, CDR1 is SGHNT, CDR2 YYREEE (reference sequence). The CDR3 spells CASSLAPSGRASTYEQYF. In nucleotides, the CDR3 is TGTGCCAGCAGCTTAGCTCCTAGCGGGAGGGCCTCGACCTACGAGCAGTACTTC.

With regard to this clone: Additional DNA sequences in this sample encode the identical CDR3. This rearrangement joins TRBV28 to TRBJ1-5; unclear D gene. Trimming shortened V by 2 bases and J by 1 base, and 6 bases separated the two germline ends. The CDR3 has 14 residues. Germline V CDR1 and CDR2: MDHEN, SYDVKM. The CDR3 region has the DNA TGTGCCAGCAGTTTAGGAGGGAGCAATCAGCCCCAGCATTTT. Its translation is CASSLGGSNQPQHF.